The T cell receptor beta chain under discussion was sequenced for a study of radiotherapy plus CTLA-4 blockade in lung cancer. Study as a whole: Objective responses were seen in under 20% of patients, disease control in 31%. Study observations and caveats: After treatment with radiotherapy plus ipilimumab, TCR clones that came from the tumor expanded in blood.

Profiled with immunoSEQ multiplex PCR; TCRdb holds only in-frame clones, not every one. The sample includes some 110,000 clones, about nine tenths of them seen just once. With regard to this clone: Its antigen remains unknown.

There are 17 residues in the CDR3. Germline V CDR1 and CDR2: SGHDT, YYEEEE. Trimming removed 0 bases from V and 0 bases from J, with 15 bases in between. The gene calls are TRBV5-6 and TRBJ1-1; tentatively, D is TRBD1 (5 bases). The sequence was collected from a human donor with non-small cell lung cancer that progressed on radiotherapy plus ipilimumab. Sequenced material: peripheral blood, taken from a patient treated with radiotherapy plus ipilimumab. The CDR3 coding sequence is TGTGCCAGCAGCTTGGACGGGGGACCGGTAATGAACACTGAAGCTTTCTTT. Amino acid sequence: CASSLDGGPVMNTEAFF.